This T cell receptor beta chain was retrieved from a study of T cell responses to AZD1222 COVID-19 vaccine. In germline, CDR1 is MDHEN, CDR2 SYDVKM. The germline V and J ends were trimmed by 5 bases and 6 bases, with 20 bases remaining between them. The CDR3 is made up of 15 amino acids. With respect to this clone: In the same sample, other DNA sequences code for this CDR3.

The data were produced by immunoSEQ multiplex PCR, yet TCRdb's version contains in-frame clones alone and is incomplete. The sample includes approximately 110,000 clones, around 85% of them seen just once. V is TRBV28 and J is TRBJ2-7; D is possibly TRBD1 or TRBD2 (6 bases each). The input for sequencing was peripheral blood, taken on day 0 of AZD1222 vaccination. The clonotype comes from an adult in good health. The CDR3 DNA follows: TGTGCCAGCAGTCCTCCCGGGGGCGGTCCAGGCGAGCAGTACTTC. It specifies CASSPPGGGPGEQYF.